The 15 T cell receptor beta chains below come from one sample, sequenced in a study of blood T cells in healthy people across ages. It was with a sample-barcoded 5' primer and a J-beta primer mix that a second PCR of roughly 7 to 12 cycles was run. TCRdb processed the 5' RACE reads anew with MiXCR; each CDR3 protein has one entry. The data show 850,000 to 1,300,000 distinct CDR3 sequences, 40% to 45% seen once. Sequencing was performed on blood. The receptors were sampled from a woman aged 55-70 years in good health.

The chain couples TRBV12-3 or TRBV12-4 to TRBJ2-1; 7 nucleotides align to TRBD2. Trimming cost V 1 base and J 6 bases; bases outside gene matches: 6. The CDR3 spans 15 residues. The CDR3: CASSLVGGSSNEQFF. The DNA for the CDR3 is TGTGCCAGCAGTTTAGTGGGCGGGAGTAGCAATGAGCAGTTCTTC.

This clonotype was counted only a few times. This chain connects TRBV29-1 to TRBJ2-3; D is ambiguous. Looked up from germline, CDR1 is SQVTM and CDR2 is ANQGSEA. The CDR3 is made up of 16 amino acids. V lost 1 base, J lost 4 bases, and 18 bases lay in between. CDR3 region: CSVEVRAGEWADTQYF. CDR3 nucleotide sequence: TGCAGCGTTGAAGTTAGGGCCGGAGAGTGGGCAGATACGCAGTATTTT.

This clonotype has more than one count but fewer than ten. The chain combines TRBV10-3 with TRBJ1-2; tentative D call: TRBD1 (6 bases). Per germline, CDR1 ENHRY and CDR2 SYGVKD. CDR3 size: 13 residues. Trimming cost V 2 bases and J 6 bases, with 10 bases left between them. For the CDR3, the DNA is TGTGCCATCAGTGAGACAGGGTTAGATGGCTACACCTTC. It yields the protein CAISETGLDGYTF.

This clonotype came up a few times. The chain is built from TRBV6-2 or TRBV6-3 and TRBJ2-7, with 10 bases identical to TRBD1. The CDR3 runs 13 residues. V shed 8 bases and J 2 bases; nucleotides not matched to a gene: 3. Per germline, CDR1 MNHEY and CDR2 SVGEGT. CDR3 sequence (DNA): TGTGCCAGCCAGGGACAGGGGACCTACGAGCAGTACTTC. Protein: CASQGQGTYEQYF.

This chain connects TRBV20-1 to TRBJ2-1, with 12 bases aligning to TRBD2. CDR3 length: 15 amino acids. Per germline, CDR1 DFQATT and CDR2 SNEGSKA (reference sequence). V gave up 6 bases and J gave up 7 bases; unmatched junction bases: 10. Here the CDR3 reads CSAQLAGGISNEQFF. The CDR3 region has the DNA TGCAGTGCCCAACTAGCGGGAGGAATAAGTAATGAGCAGTTCTTC.

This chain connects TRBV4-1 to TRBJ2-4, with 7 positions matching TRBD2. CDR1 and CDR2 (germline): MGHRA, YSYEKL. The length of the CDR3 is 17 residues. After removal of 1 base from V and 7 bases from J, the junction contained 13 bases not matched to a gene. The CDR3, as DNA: TGCGCCAGCAGCCAAGTTGGAGAAGGACTAGTAGGGAACATTCAGTACTTC. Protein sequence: CASSQVGEGLVGNIQYF.

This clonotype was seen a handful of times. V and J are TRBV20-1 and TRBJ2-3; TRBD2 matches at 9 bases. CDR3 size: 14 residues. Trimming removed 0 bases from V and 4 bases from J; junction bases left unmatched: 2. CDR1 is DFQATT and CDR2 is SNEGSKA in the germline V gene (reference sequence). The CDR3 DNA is TGCAGTGCTAGAGAAATAGCGGGAGCAGATACGCAGTATTTT. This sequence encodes CSAREIAGADTQYF.

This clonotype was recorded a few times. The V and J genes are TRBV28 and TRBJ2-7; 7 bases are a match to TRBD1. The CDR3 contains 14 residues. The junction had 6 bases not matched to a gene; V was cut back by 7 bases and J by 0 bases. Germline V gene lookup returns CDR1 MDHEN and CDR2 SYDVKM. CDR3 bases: TGTGCCAGCACCTCGACAGGGAGCTCCTACGAGCAGTACTTC. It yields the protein CASTSTGSSYEQYF.

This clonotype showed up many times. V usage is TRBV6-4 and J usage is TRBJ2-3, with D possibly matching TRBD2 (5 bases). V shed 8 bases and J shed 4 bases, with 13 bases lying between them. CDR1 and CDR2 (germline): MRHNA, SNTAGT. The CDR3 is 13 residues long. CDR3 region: CASSDGGADTQYF. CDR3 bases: TGTGCCAGCTCAGACGGAGGAGCAGATACGCAGTATTTT.

The CDR3 sequence is CSASIARGNSPLHF. DNA for the CDR3: TGCAGTGCTAGTATTGCCAGGGGGAATTCACCCCTCCACTTT. The rearrangement links TRBV20-1 to TRBJ1-6; the match to TRBD1 covers 7 bases. Trimming at V came to 3 bases and at J to 7 bases, leaving 6 bases not matched to a gene. The CDR3 loop spans 14 amino acids. Per the germline V gene, CDR1 is DFQATT and CDR2 is SNEGSKA (reference sequence).

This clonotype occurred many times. CDR3 residues: CASSQGVGRGGETQYF. The DNA of the CDR3 is TGTGCCAGCAGTCAGGGGGTTGGGAGAGGGGGTGAGACCCAGTACTTC. The chain links TRBV6-5 to TRBJ2-5; 7 positions match TRBD1. The J segment lost 5 bases and the V segment lost 5 bases, leaving 14 bases of the junction unmatched. The CDR3 runs 16 residues. Germline V gene data show CDR1 as MNHEY and CDR2 as SVGAGI.

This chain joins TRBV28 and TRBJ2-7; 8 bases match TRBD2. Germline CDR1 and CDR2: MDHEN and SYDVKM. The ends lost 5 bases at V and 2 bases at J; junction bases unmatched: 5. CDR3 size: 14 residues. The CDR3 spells CASSTGTSTYEQYF. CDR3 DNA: TGTGCCAGCAGTACGGGGACTAGTACCTACGAGCAGTACTTC.

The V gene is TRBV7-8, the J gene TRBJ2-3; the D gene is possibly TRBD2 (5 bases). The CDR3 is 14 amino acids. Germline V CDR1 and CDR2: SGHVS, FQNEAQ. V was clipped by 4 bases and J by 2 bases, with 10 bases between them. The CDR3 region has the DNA TGTGCCAGCAGCTCGACTAACCCCACAGATACGCAGTATTTT. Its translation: CASSSTNPTDTQYF. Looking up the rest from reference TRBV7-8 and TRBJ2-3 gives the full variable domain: GAGVSQSPRYKVAKRGQDVALRCDPISGHVSLFWYQQALGQGPEFLTYFQNEAQLDKSGLPSDRFFAERPEGSVSTLKIQRTQQEDSAVYLCASSSTNPTDTQYFGPGTRLTVL.

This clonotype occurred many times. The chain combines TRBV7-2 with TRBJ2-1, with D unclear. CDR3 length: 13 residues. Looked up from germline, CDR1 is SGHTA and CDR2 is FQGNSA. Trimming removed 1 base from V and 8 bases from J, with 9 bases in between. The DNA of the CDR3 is TGTGCCAGCAGCTTAGACGTAGCCTATGAGCAGTTCTTC. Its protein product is CASSLDVAYEQFF.

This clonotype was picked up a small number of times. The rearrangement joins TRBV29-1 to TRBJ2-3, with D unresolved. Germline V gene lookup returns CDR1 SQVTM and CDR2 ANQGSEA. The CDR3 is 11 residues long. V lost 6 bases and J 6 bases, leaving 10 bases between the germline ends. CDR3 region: CSVEPGDTQYF. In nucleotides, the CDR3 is TGCAGCGTCGAACCCGGGGATACGCAGTATTTT.